These 10 T cell receptor beta chains were all obtained from the same sample, sequenced in a study of T cells in Graves' hyperthyroidism and ophthalmopathy. RNA transcripts gave rise to amplified TCR beta CDR3 regions. TCR CDR3 underwent first-round RT-PCR with the HTBI primer set. In TCRdb, the multiplex PCR reads were re-called with MiXCR into one record per CDR3 protein. The repertoire holds fewer than 750,000 distinct CDR3 sequences, about 14% seen once, with roughly 4.3% in the top ten. Sequenced material: blood. These receptors all come from a woman in her 40s with Graves' ophthalmopathy.

This chain connects TRBV6-2 or TRBV6-3 to TRBJ2-7; a weak D match, TRBD1 (5 bases). CDR1 MNHEY and CDR2 SVGEGT come from the germline V gene. This CDR3 has 14 amino acids. V was pared by 5 bases and J by 6 bases, with 17 bases between. This CDR3 is CASSNIPRVFEQYF. DNA of the CDR3: TGTGCCAGCAGTAACATCCCCAGGGTGTTCGAGCAGTACTTC.

In its sample, this clonotype was seen many times. V usage is TRBV6-1 and J usage is TRBJ2-7; D gene unclear. CDR3 length: 14 residues. Germline assignment: CDR1 MNHNS and CDR2 SASEGT. V was cut by 6 bases and J by 0 bases, with 12 bases left in between. CDR3 amino acids: CASSWTESSYEQYF. CDR3 nucleotide sequence: TGTGCCAGCAGCTGGACGGAAAGCTCCTACGAGCAGTACTTC.

This clonotype has a handful of counts. The V and J genes are TRBV6-1 and TRBJ2-6; unclear D gene. CDR1 is MNHNS, CDR2 SASEGT, per germline. The germline V and J ends were trimmed by 7 bases and 2 bases, with 6 bases remaining between them. The CDR3 contains 13 residues. CDR3: CASNLPGANVLTF. CDR3 coding DNA: TGTGCCAGCAACCTCCCTGGGGCCAACGTCCTGACTTTC.

This clonotype has at least ten counts. The rearrangement uses TRBV27 and TRBJ2-7; perhaps TRBD1 as D (5 bases). Germline CDR1 and CDR2: MNHEY and SMNVEV (reference sequence). With 7 bases removed from V and 5 bases from J, the gap between germline ends came to 18 bases. This CDR3 comprises 14 residues. The CDR3 nucleotides read TGTGCCAGCACCCATTTGGGGAAGGGGCACGAGCAGTACTTC. Amino acids: CASTHLGKGHEQYF.

In this sample, this clonotype turned up many times. Written as DNA, the CDR3 is TGCAGCGCCCAGGGGAGCCAAGAGACCCAGTACTTC. As protein: CSAQGSQETQYF. The chain employs TRBV29-1 and TRBJ2-5; possible D gene TRBD1, 6 bases. In germline, CDR1 is SQVTM, CDR2 ANQGSEA. Trimming pared 7 bases from V and 1 base from J, leaving 10 bases between. The length of the CDR3 is 12 residues.

This clonotype was seen many times. The V call is TRBV29-1, the J call TRBJ2-7, with 7 bases lining up with TRBD1. The ends lost 7 bases at V and 2 bases at J; junction bases unmatched: 2. The CDR3 runs to 11 residues. The V gene's germline CDR1 is SQVTM and CDR2 ANQGSEA. The CDR3 region is CSGGQTYEQYF. As DNA, the CDR3 is TGCAGCGGGGGACAGACCTACGAGCAGTACTTC.

The rearrangement links TRBV3-1 to TRBJ1-2; D uncertain. The CDR3 is 12 amino acids. Trimming stripped 1 base from V and 8 bases from J, with 8 bases between. Germline lookup yields CDR1 LGHDT and CDR2 YNNKEL (reference sequence). In DNA, the CDR3 is TGTGCCAGCAGCCAAGGGGCAGAAGGCTACACCTTC. The encoded protein is CASSQGAEGYTF.

V usage is TRBV7-9 and J usage is TRBJ2-7; 8 positions agree with TRBD2. Unmatched junction bases numbered 10, after V lost 2 bases and J lost 7 bases. The length of the CDR3 is 15 residues. CDR1 is SEHNR and CDR2 is FQNEAQ in the germline V gene (reference sequence). CDR3 sequence (DNA): TGTGCCAGCAGCTTAACGGGCGGGAGGAATTGGGAGCAGTACTTC. Residues: CASSLTGGRNWEQYF.

This clonotype was seen repeatedly, ten times or more. The chain has TRBV7-6 and TRBJ2-1; the D call may be TRBD1 or TRBD2 (5 bases each). The germline gives CDR1 SGHVS, CDR2 FNYEAQ. This CDR3 is 19 amino acids long. Between the trimmed V and J ends, which lost 3 bases and 0 bases, there was a span of 21 bases. CDR3 coding DNA: TGTGCCAGCAGCTTCGGTCCAGGGTCTAGCCCTATCTCCTACAATGAGCAGTTCTTC. The encoded protein is CASSFGPGSSPISYNEQFF.

This clonotype was counted ten times or more. The chain couples TRBV6-5 to TRBJ1-1; the match to TRBD1 covers 7 bases. This CDR3 region has 12 residues. The ends lost 6 bases at V and 6 bases at J; junction bases unmatched: 4. The germline V gene has CDR1 MNHEY and CDR2 SVGAGI. DNA of the CDR3: TGTGCCAGCAGGGGGACAGCTTCTGAAGCTTTCTTT. Protein: CASRGTASEAFF.